The 2 T cell receptor beta chains below all came from one sample that was sequenced in a study of blood T cell repertoires in COVID-19. Only in-frame clones appear in the TCRdb table, and some are missing; sequencing was by immunoSEQ multiplex PCR. Altogether some 400,000 clones are present, under 90% being singletons, with the ten largest covering approximately 1.5%. Input material: PBMCs or T cells enriched from blood (not recorded which). These receptors came from a woman aged 25 to 39 who had recovered from COVID-19.

The chain uses TRBV28 and TRBJ1-5; 9 bases align to TRBD1. Germline values: CDR1 MDHEN, CDR2 SYDVKM. The CDR3 length is 14 residues. Losses at the gene ends were 6 bases for V and 4 bases for J; bases not matched to a gene: 4. Written as DNA, the CDR3 is TGTGCCAGCAGGACAGGGGGTGGTAATCAGCCCCAGCATTTT. Protein product: CASRTGGGNQPQHF.

This clone was detected once. V usage is TRBV7-9 and J usage is TRBJ1-4; 10 bases line up with TRBD1. V gave up 3 bases and J gave up 6 bases; unmatched junction bases: 4. Germline V gene lookup returns CDR1 SEHNR and CDR2 FQNEAQ (reference sequence). This CDR3 contains 15 residues. The DNA of the CDR3 is TGTGCCAGCAGCTTCACCGGGACAGGGGATGAAAAACTGTTTTTT. Translating gives CASSFTGTGDEKLFF.